The sample holds one count of the clone carrying this T cell receptor beta chain. Its antigen is as yet unknown. The sample comes from a study of T cell responses to AZD1222 COVID-19 vaccine. Overall study context: Doses given second, at about 4 or about 12 weeks, were pooled.

Study-level results: Regions 160-218 and 743-854 dominated among vaccine-associated CD4 TCRs spanning spike.

Sequenced by immunoSEQ multiplex PCR; TCRdb stores in-frame clones only, minus some. In the table there are around 180,000 clones, 85% to 95% of which are singletons. The CDR3 is made up of 15 amino acids. Trimming removed 6 bases at V and 7 bases at J, with 19 bases between. CDR1 is MNHNY, CDR2 SVGAGI, per germline (reference sequence). Sequencing was performed on peripheral blood, taken on day 0 of AZD1222 vaccination. The clonotype originates from an adult in good health. The chain joins TRBV6-6 to TRBJ1-5, with no clear D. CDR3 residues: CASRFHGERSQPQHF. The CDR3 nucleotides read TGTGCCAGCAGGTTCCACGGGGAGAGATCACAGCCCCAGCATTTT.